This note documents a single TCR beta chain sequence. The V end was cut by 6 bases, the J end by 0 bases, with 7 bases between. Germline assignment: CDR1 KGHSH and CDR2 LQKENI. This CDR3 spans 13 amino acids. This record belongs to a study of blood T cell repertoires in COVID-19. Study-wide context: Recovered status in Cohort 3 required two negative PCRs, clearance, or symptom resolution. The United States, Italy and Spain supplied acute and convalescent COVID-19 samples. Sources were T cells, B-cell-depleted T cells, or PBMCs; the material itself was cDNA or gDNA.

How the authors handled the data: Amplification of reference gene primers provided the estimated nucleated cell counts. Clones were read by immunoSEQ multiplex PCR, and TCRdb kept only the in-frame ones, dropping some. The DNA gave D and trimming, while V, J and clone size come from that table. The profile shows some 300,000 clones, around nine tenths of them singletons. Sequencing was done on a sample of PBMCs or T cells enriched from blood (not recorded which). This clonotype was obtained from a woman aged 60-70 years in a cohort exposed to, infected with or recovered from COVID-19 (not recorded which). This chain joins TRBV18 and TRBJ2-3; unclear D gene. The CDR3 region is CASSSTSTDTQYF. Here the CDR3 DNA reads TGTGCCAGCTCGTCCACTAGCACAGATACGCAGTATTTT.